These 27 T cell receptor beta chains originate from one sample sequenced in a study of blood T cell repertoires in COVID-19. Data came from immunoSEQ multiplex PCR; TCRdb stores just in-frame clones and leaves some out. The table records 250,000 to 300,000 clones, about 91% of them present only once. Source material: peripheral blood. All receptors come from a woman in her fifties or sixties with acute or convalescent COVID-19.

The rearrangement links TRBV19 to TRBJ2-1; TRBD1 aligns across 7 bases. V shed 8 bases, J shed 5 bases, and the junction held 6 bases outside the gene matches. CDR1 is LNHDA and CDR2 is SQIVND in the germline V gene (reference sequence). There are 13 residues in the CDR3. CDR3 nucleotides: TGTGCCAGTGCCCGGGACAGAGACAATGAGCAGTTCTTC. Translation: CASARDRDNEQFF.

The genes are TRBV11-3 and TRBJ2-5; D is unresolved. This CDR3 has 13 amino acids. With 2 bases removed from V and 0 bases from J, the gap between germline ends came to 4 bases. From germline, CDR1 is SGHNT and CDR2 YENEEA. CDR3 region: CASSLSHQETQYF. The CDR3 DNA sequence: TGTGCCAGCAGCTTAAGCCACCAAGAGACCCAGTACTTC.

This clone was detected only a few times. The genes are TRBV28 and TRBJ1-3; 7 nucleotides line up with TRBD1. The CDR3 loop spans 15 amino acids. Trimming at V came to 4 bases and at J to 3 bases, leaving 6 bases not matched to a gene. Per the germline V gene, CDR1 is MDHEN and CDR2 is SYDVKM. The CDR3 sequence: CASSSQGSLGNTIYF. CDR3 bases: TGTGCCAGCAGTTCACAGGGGAGCCTTGGAAACACCATATATTTT.

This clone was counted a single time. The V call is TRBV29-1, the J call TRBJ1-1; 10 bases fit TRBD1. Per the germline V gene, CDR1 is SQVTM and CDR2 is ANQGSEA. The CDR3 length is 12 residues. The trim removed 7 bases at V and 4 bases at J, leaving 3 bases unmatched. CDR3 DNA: TGCAGCGGGACAGGGGGAGGCACTGAAGCTTTCTTT. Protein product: CSGTGGGTEAFF.

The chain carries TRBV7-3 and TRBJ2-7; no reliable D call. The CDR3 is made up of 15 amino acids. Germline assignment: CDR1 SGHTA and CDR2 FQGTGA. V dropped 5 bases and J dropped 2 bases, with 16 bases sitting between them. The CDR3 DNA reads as TGTGCCAGCAGCATAAGTGGGCAGTCTACCTACGAGCAGTACTTC. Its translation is CASSISGQSTYEQYF. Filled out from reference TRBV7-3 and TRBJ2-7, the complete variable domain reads GAGVSQTPSNKVTEKGKYVELRCDPISGHTALYWYRQSLGQGPEFLIYFQGTGAADDSGLPNDRFFAVRPEGSVSTLKIQRTERGDSAVYLCASSISGQSTYEQYFGPGTRLTVT.

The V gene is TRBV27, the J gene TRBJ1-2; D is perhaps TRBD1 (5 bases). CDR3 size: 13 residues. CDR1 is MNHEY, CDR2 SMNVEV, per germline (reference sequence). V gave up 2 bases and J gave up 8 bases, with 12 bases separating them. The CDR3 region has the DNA TGTGCCAGCAGTTTAAAGGGGTCTGCGGGCTACACCTTC. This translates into CASSLKGSAGYTF.

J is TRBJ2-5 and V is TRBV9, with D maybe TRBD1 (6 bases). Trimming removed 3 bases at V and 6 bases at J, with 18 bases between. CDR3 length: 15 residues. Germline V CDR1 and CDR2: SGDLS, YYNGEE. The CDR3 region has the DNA TGTGCCAGCAGCGAGGGACCCGAAAGGGGGAAGACCCAGTACTTC. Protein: CASSEGPERGKTQYF.

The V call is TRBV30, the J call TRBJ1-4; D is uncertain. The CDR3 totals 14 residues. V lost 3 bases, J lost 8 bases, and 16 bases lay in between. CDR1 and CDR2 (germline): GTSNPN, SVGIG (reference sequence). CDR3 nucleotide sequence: TGTGCCTGGAGAGGCGTGGGCAAGCAAGAAAAACTGTTTTTT. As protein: CAWRGVGKQEKLFF.

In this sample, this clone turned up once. The CDR3 DNA is TGTGCCAGCAGTTTTTACACCACAGATACGCAGTATTTT. This encodes CASSFYTTDTQYF. This sequence joins TRBV27 and TRBJ2-3; D unclear. The CDR3 covers 13 residues. With 3 bases removed from V and 2 bases from J, the gap between germline ends came to 6 bases. Germline V gene sequence: CDR1 MNHEY, CDR2 SMNVEV (reference sequence).

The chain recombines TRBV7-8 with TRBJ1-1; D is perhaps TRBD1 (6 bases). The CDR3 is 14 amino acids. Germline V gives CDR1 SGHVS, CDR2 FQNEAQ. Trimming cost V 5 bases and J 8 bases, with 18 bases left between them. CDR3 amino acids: CASSPIRGGAEAFF. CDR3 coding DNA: TGTGCCAGCAGCCCTATCCGCGGGGGGGCCGAAGCTTTCTTT.

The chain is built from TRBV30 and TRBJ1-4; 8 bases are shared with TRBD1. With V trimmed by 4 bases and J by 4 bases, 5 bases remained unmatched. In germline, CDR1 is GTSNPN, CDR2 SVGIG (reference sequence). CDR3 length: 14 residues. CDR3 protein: CAWNRDRINEKLFF. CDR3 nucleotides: TGTGCCTGGAACCGGGACAGGATTAATGAAAAACTGTTTTTT.

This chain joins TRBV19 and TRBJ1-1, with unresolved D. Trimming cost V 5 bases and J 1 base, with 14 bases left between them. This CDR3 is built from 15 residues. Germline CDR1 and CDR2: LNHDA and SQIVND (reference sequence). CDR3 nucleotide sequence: TGTGCCAGTAGTGTTTTATCTCCACAGAACACTGAAGCTTTCTTT. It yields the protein CASSVLSPQNTEAFF.

CDR3 sequence reads: CASSYRGGDVNSPLHF. The DNA for the CDR3 is TGTGCCAGCAGTTACAGGGGCGGGGACGTAAATTCACCCCTCCACTTT. The chain carries TRBV6-5 and TRBJ1-6, with D maybe TRBD1 (5 bases). The germline gives CDR1 MNHEY, CDR2 SVGAGI. The CDR3 loop spans 16 amino acids. V was pared by 2 bases and J by 7 bases, with 15 bases between.

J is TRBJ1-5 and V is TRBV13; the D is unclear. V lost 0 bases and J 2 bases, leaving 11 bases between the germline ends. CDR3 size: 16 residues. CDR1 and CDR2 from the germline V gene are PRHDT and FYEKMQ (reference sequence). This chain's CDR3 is CASSLGPPGGNQPQHF. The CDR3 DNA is TGTGCCAGCAGCTTAGGCCCTCCTGGAGGCAATCAGCCCCAGCATTTT.

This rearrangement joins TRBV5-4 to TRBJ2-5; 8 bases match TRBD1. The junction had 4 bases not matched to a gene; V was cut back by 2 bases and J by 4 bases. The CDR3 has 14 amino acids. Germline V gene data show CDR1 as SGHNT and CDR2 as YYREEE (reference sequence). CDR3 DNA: TGTGCCAGCAGCTTCCGGACAGGGACAGAGACCCAGTACTTC. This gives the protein CASSFRTGTETQYF.

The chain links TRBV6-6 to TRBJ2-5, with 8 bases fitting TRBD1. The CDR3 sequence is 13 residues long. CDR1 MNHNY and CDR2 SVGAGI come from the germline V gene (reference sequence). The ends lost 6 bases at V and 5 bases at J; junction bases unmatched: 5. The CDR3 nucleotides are TGTGCCAGCAGCCGACAGGGGCACGAGACCCAGTACTTC. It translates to CASSRQGHETQYF.

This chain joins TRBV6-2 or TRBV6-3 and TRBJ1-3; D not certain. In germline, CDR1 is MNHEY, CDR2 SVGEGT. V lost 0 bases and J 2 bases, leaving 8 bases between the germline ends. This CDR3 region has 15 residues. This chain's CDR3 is CASSYSGVPGNTIYF. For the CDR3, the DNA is TGTGCCAGCAGTTACTCGGGAGTACCTGGAAACACCATATATTTT.

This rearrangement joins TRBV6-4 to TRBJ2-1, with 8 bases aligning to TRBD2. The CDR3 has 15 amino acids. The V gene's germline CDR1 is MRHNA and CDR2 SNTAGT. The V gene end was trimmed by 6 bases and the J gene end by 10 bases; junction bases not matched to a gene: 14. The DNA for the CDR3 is TGTGCCAGCAGATCCCTAGCGGGCCCAAAGGGAGAGCAGTTCTTC. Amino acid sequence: CASRSLAGPKGEQFF.

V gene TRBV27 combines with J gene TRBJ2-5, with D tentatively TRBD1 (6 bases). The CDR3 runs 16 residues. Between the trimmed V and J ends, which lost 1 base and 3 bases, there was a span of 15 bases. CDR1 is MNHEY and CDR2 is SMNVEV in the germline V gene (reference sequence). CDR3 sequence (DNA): TGTGCCAGCAGTTTATTTTCAGGGGCCATGAAAGAGACCCAGTACTTC. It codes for CASSLFSGAMKETQYF.

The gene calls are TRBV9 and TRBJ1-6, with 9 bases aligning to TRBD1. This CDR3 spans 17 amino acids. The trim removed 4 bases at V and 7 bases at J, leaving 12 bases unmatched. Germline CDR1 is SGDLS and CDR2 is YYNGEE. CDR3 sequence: CASSPSPGQGGNSPLHF. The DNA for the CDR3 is TGTGCCAGCAGCCCCAGTCCGGGACAGGGTGGGAATTCACCCCTCCACTTT.

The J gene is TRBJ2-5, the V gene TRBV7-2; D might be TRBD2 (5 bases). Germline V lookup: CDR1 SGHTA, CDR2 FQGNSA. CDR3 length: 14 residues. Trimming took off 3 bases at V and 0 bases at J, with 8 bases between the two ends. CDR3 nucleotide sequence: TGTGCCAGCAGCTTGGTGAGGGACCAAGAGACCCAGTACTTC. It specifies CASSLVRDQETQYF.

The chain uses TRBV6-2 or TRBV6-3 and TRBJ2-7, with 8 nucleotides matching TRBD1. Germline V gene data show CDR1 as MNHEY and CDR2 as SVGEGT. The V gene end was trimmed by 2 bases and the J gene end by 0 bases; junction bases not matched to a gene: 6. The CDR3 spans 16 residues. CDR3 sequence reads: CASSYVQGDSSYEQYF. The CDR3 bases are TGTGCCAGCAGTTACGTACAGGGGGATAGCTCCTACGAGCAGTACTTC.

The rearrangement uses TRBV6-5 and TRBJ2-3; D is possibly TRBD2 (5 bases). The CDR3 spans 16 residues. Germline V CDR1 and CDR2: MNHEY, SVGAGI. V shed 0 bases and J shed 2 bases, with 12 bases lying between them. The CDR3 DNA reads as TGTGCCAGCAGTTACTCCGGGCGGGTCAACACAGATACGCAGTATTTT. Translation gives CASSYSGRVNTDTQYF.

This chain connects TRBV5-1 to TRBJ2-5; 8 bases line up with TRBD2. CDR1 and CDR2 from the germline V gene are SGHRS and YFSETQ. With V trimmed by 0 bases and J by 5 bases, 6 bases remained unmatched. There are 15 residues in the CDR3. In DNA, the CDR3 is TGCGCCAGCAGCTTGGCAGGGGCTAGCGGGGAGACCCAGTACTTC. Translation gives CASSLAGASGETQYF.

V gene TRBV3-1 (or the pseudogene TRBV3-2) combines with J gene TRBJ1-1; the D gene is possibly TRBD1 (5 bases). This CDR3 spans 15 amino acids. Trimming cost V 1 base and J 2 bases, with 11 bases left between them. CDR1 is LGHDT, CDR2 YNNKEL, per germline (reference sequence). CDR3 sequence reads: CASSQGVGQNTEAFF. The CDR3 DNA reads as TGTGCCAGCAGCCAAGGAGTCGGACAAAACACTGAAGCTTTCTTT.

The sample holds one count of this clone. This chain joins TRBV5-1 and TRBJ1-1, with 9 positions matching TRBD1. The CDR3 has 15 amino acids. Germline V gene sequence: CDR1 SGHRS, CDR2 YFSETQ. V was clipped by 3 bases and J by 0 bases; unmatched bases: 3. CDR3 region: CASSWGTGLNTEAFF. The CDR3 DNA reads TGCGCCAGCAGCTGGGGGACAGGGCTGAACACTGAAGCTTTCTTT.

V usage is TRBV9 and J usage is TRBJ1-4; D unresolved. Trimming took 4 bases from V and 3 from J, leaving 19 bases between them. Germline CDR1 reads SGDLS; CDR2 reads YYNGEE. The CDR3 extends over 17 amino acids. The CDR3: CASSPRTGGAANEKLFF. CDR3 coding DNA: TGTGCCAGCAGCCCTCGGACGGGAGGTGCGGCTAATGAAAAACTGTTTTTT.